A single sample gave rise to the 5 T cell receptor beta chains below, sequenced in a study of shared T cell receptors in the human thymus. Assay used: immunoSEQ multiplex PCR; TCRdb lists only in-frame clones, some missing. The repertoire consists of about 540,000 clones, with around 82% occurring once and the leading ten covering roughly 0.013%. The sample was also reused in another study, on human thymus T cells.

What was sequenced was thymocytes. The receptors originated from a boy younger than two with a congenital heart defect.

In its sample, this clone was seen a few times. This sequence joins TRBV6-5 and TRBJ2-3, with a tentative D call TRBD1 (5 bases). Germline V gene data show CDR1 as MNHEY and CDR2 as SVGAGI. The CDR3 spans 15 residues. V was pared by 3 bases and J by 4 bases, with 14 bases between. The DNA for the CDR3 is TGTGCCAGCAGTTATAAGGGGATCCTGCCAGATACGCAGTATTTT. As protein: CASSYKGILPDTQYF.

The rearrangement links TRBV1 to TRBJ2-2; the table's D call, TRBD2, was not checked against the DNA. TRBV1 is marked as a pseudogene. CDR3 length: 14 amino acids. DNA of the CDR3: TGCACCAGCAGCCAAAGTGGGGATTTGTGCGGGTTGTTTTTT. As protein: CTSSQSGDLCGLFF.

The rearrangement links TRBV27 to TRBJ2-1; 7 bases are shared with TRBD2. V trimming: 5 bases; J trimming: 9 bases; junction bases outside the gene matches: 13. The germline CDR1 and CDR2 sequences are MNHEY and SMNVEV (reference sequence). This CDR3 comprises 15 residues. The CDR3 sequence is CASSPNGPLAGEQFF. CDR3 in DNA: TGTGCCAGCAGTCCGAACGGCCCCTTAGCGGGTGAGCAGTTCTTC.

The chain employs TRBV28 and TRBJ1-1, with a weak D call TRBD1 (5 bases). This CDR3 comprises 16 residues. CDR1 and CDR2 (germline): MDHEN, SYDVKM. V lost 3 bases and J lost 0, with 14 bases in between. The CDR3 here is CASSFGQGRLNTEAFF. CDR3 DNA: TGTGCCAGCAGTTTCGGGCAGGGCCGATTGAACACTGAAGCTTTCTTT.

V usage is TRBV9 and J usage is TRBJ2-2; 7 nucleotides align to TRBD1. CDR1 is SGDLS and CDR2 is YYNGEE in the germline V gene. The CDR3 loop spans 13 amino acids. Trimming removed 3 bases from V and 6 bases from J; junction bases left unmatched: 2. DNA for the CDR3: TGTGCCAGCAGCGGAGGGGGCTCCGGGGAGCTGTTTTTT. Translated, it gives CASSGGGSGELFF.